This T cell receptor beta chain derives from a study of identifying expanded T cells in peripheral blood. Broader study findings: Roughly two-week clone count variance significantly increased as total template count grew. Technical replicates showed around 1.3 changed clones; two weeks about 16; four weeks 19.

This CDR3 has 15 residues. From germline, CDR1 is SGHRS and CDR2 YFSETQ. Germline trimming cut 4 bases from V and 6 bases from J; bases unmatched to any gene: 10. As concerns this clone: Its specificity is unknown.

No infections or other immune events were documented during collection. TCRdb's copy holds only in-frame clones and misses some; the assay was immunoSEQ multiplex PCR. This sample has about 90,000 clones, with about 88% found just once. This clonotype originated in a person between 18 and 75 years old in good health. The V gene is TRBV5-1, the J gene TRBJ2-1; 7 nucleotides agree with TRBD2. Sequencing was performed on blood. The CDR3 region is CASSPAAGLINEQFF. The CDR3 nucleotides read TGCGCCAGCAGCCCAGCAGCGGGGCTAATCAATGAGCAGTTCTTC.